These 17 T cell receptor beta chains originate from one sample sequenced in a study of blood T cell repertoires in COVID-19. Libraries were prepared by immunoSEQ multiplex PCR; TCRdb keeps only in-frame clonotypes and omits some of them. The sample has around 230,000 clones, approximately 84% seen once; the top ten hold about 15%. The sample was PBMCs or T cells enriched from blood (not recorded which). These receptors were collected from a man in his forties who had recovered from COVID-19.

The rearrangement joins TRBV4-2 to TRBJ2-3, with 13 bases fitting TRBD2. The CDR3 runs 18 residues. V dropped 0 bases and J dropped 6; count of bases not matched to a gene: 9. Germline-derived CDR1 and CDR2 are LGHNA and YNFKEQ. The CDR3 is CASSQDPTSGGARDTQYF. The CDR3 coding sequence is TGTGCCAGCAGCCAAGATCCCACTAGCGGGGGGGCAAGGGATACGCAGTATTTT.

The genes are TRBV7-2 and TRBJ1-5, with D possibly being TRBD1 (5 bases). Per the germline V gene, CDR1 is SGHTA and CDR2 is FQGNSA. The length of the CDR3 is 15 residues. Trimming removed 4 bases from V and 0 bases from J, with 10 bases in between. The CDR3 reads CASSSGRYSNQPQHF. DNA for the CDR3: TGTGCCAGCAGCTCAGGGCGGTATAGCAATCAGCCCCAGCATTTT.

V and J are TRBV6-5 and TRBJ1-5; perhaps TRBD1 as D (5 bases). The CDR3 covers 13 residues. Trimming shortened V by 2 bases and J by 7 bases, and 9 bases separated the two germline ends. Looked up from germline, CDR1 is MNHEY and CDR2 is SVGAGI. CDR3 amino acids: CASSYEGEQPQHF. In nucleotides, the CDR3 is TGTGCCAGCAGTTACGAAGGGGAACAGCCCCAGCATTTT.

The chain is built from TRBV29-1 and TRBJ2-6; D is undetermined. This CDR3 region has 13 residues. V lost 4 bases and J 2 bases, leaving 6 bases between the germline ends. Germline lookup yields CDR1 SQVTM and CDR2 ANQGSEA. CDR3 residues: CSVGPTGANVLTF. Here the CDR3 DNA reads TGCAGCGTTGGTCCTACTGGGGCCAACGTCCTGACTTTC.

V is TRBV6-2 or TRBV6-3 and J is TRBJ2-5; D is unclear. The V gene lost 5 bases and the J gene lost 7 bases, with 11 bases spanning the gap. The CDR3 totals 12 residues. Germline CDR1 and CDR2: MNHEY and SVGEGT. For the CDR3, the DNA is TGTGCCAGCAGTCGCGAAATGCGGACCCAGTACTTC. Encoded protein: CASSREMRTQYF.

V usage is TRBV7-2 and J usage is TRBJ1-1; TRBD1 matches 9 bases. Trimming took 8 bases from V and 6 from J; bases not matched to a gene: 10. The germline V gene encodes CDR1 SGHTA and CDR2 FQGNSA. The CDR3 runs 14 residues. This chain's CDR3 is CASGRWTGVAEAFF. The CDR3 DNA follows: TGTGCCAGCGGCCGGTGGACAGGGGTTGCTGAAGCTTTCTTT.

The gene calls are TRBV6-5 and TRBJ2-5; tentative D call: TRBD1 (6 bases). The CDR3 covers 12 residues. Between the trimmed V and J ends, which lost 7 bases and 5 bases, there was a span of 11 bases. Germline CDR1 is MNHEY and CDR2 is SVGAGI. The CDR3: CASTHRDETQYF. CDR3 sequence (DNA): TGTGCCAGCACCCACAGGGACGAGACCCAGTACTTC.

In its sample, this clone was seen a few times. The rearrangement joins TRBV2 to TRBJ2-7; 12 bases map to TRBD2. V shed 10 bases and J 1 base; nucleotides not matched to a gene: 5. CDR3 length: 14 residues. From germline, CDR1 is SNHLY and CDR2 FYNNEI. The CDR3 here is CATLLAGGSYEQYF. The CDR3 bases are TGTGCCACCCTACTAGCGGGAGGATCCTACGAGCAGTACTTC. Full variable domain (outside the CDR3, taken from reference TRBV2 and TRBJ2-7): EPEVTQTPSHQVTQMGQEVILRCVPISNHLYFYWYRQILGQKVEFLVSFYNNEISEKSEIFDDQFSVERPDGSNFTLKIRSTKLEDSAMYFCATLLAGGSYEQYFGPGTRLTVT.

The V gene is TRBV20-1, the J gene TRBJ2-3; D remains unclear. With 6 bases removed from V and 2 bases from J, the gap between germline ends came to 6 bases. This CDR3 has 11 amino acids. Germline lookup yields CDR1 DFQATT and CDR2 SNEGSKA (reference sequence). DNA of the CDR3: TGCAGTGCCACATTCACAGATACGCAGTATTTT. Its protein product is CSATFTDTQYF.

The gene calls are TRBV5-1 and TRBJ2-7, with 7 bases matching TRBD2. Germline values: CDR1 SGHRS, CDR2 YFSETQ. The CDR3 runs 18 residues. The trim removed 0 bases at V and 3 bases at J, leaving 15 bases unmatched. CDR3 bases: TGCGCCAGCAGCTTGGCCCCACTGGGGGGGTCCGGGGGCTACGAGCAGTACTTC. Encoded protein: CASSLAPLGGSGGYEQYF.

The V and J genes are TRBV30 and TRBJ2-2, with D perhaps TRBD2 (6 bases). The CDR3 has 16 residues. Looked up from germline, CDR1 is GTSNPN and CDR2 is SVGIG (reference sequence). Trimming left V 3 bases short and J 0 bases short, with 14 bases between. CDR3 sequence reads: CAWSESGRANTGELFF. For the CDR3, the DNA is TGTGCCTGGAGCGAAAGCGGGCGGGCGAACACCGGGGAGCTGTTTTTT.

This clone was recorded a few times. V and J are TRBV28 and TRBJ1-5; no reliable D call. Germline V gene data show CDR1 as MDHEN and CDR2 as SYDVKM. This CDR3 has 12 amino acids. V lost 3 bases and J lost 5, with 5 bases in between. The CDR3 reads CASSFYYQPQHF. CDR3 coding DNA: TGTGCCAGCAGTTTCTACTATCAGCCCCAGCATTTT.

V and J are TRBV6-5 and TRBJ1-2; D may be TRBD1 (5 bases). From germline, CDR1 is MNHEY and CDR2 SVGAGI. The CDR3 has 12 residues. V lost 8 bases, J lost 4 bases, and 11 bases lay in between. The CDR3 nucleotides are TGTGCCAGCCTAGGGCAGGGCTATGGCTACACCTTC. It yields the protein CASLGQGYGYTF.

The V gene is TRBV3-1 (or the pseudogene TRBV3-2), the J gene TRBJ2-7, with D maybe TRBD1 (5 bases). Germline V CDR1 and CDR2: LGHDT, YNNKEL (reference sequence). V was cut by 1 base and J by 8 bases, with 18 bases left in between. This CDR3 spans 15 amino acids. CDR3 DNA sequence: TGTGCCAGCAGCCAAGGGGCAGGGCCCGCCGGGCAGCAGTACTTC. This sequence encodes CASSQGAGPAGQQYF.

The chain has TRBV7-6 and TRBJ1-1; a possible D gene is TRBD1 (5 bases). This CDR3 comprises 14 residues. V gave up 5 bases and J gave up 1 base, with 11 bases separating them. Per the germline V gene, CDR1 is SGHVS and CDR2 is FNYEAQ. The CDR3 is CASSQGLTNTEAFF. The CDR3 coding sequence is TGTGCCAGCAGCCAGGGACTTACGAACACTGAAGCTTTCTTT.

The chain recombines TRBV12-3 or TRBV12-4 with TRBJ1-2, with D perhaps TRBD1 (5 bases). The CDR3 is 11 residues long. With 3 bases removed from V and 10 bases from J, the gap between germline ends came to 9 bases. In nucleotides, the CDR3 is TGTGCCAGCAGTTTGGGAGGGGTCTACACCTTC. Encoded protein: CASSLGGVYTF.

The J gene is TRBJ1-2, the V gene TRBV3-1 (or the pseudogene TRBV3-2); a possible D gene is TRBD1 (6 bases). CDR3 length equals 14 residues. Trimming took 6 bases from V and 0 from J, leaving 11 bases between them. Per germline, CDR1 LGHDT and CDR2 YNNKEL (reference sequence). This CDR3 is CASRPRGSNYGYTF. The CDR3 nucleotides read TGTGCCAGCAGGCCCAGGGGTTCTAACTATGGCTACACCTTC.